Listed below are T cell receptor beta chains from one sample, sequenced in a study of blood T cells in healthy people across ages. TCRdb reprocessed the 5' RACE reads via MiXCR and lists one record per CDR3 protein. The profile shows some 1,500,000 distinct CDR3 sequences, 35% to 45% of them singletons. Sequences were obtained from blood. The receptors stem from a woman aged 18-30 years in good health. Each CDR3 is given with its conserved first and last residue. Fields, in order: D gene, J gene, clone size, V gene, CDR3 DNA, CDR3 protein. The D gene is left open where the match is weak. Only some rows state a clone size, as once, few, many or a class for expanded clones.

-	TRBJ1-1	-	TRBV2	TGTGCCAGCAGGATACAGGGTATCCGCACTGAAGCTTTCTTT	CASRIQGIRTEAFF
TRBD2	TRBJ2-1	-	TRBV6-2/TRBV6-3	TGTGCCAACAGTCCCCCTAGCGGGAGACGGAATGAGCAGTTCTTC	CANSPPSGRRNEQFF
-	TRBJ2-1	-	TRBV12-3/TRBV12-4	TGTGCCAGCAGTTTATTGGTCAGGGGGGACGAGCAGTTCTTC	CASSLLVRGDEQFF
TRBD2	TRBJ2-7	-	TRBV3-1	TGTGCCAGCAGCCAGGGACTAGCCTCCTACGAGCAGTACTTC	CASSQGLASYEQYF
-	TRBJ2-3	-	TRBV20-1	TGCAGTCGACGGGGGGCTAGCACAGATACGCAGTATTTT	CSRRGASTDTQYF
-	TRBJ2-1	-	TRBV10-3	TGTGCCATCAGTGCCCGGACCAGCACCTACAATGAGCAGTTCTTC	CAISARTSTYNEQFF
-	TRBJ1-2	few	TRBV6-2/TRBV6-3	TGTGCCAGCAGTTCTCTTGCGTCCGGGGATGGCTACACCTTC	CASSSLASGDGYTF
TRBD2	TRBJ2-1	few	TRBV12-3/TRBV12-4	TGTGCCAGCAGTTTATACGCGTCGAGTAGCGGGAGAGTCTATGAGCAGTTCTTC	CASSLYASSSGRVYEQFF
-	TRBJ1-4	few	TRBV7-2	TGTGCCAGCAGCTCAGCCGGGACCCCCAGATCTAATGAAAAACTGTTTTTT	CASSSAGTPRSNEKLFF
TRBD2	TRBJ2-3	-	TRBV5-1	TGCGCCAGCAGCGGAGGGGGGACTAGCGGGAGTTATACGCAGTATTTT	CASSGGGTSGSYTQYF
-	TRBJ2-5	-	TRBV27	TGTGCCAGCAGTTTATTCTCTGGGTACAGGGGGGGCCAAGAGACCCAGTACTTC	CASSLFSGYRGGQETQYF
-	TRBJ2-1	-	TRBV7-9	TGTGCCAGCAGCTTAGGCTTCTTCTCCTACAATGAGCAGTTCTTC	CASSLGFFSYNEQFF
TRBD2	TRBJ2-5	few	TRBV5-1	TGCGCCAGCAGCTTTCGTCTAGCGGGGGGACCGTACCAAGAGACCCAGTACTTC	CASSFRLAGGPYQETQYF
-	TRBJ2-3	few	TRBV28	TGTGCCAGCAGTTTATGGGGCAGGTCCGGAGATACGCAGTATTTT	CASSLWGRSGDTQYF
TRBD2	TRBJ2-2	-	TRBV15	TGTGCCACCAGCAAACTAGCGGGGAACACCGGGGAGCTGTTTTTT	CATSKLAGNTGELFF
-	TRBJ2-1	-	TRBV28	TGTGCCAGCAGTTTACTGCGGACGGGGCAGTTCTTC	CASSLLRTGQFF
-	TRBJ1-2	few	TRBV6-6	TGTGCCACCTACTGGGACTATGGCTACACCTTC	CATYWDYGYTF
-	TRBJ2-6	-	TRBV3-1	TGTGCCAGCAGCCAAAATTACGACAGGTCTGGAGCCAACGTCCTGACTTTC	CASSQNYDRSGANVLTF
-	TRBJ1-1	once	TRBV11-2	TGTGCCAGCAGCTTAAGTTGGGGGGCGCGTAACACTGAAGCTTTCTTT	CASSLSWGARNTEAFF
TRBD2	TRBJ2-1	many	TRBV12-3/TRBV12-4	TGTGCCAGCAGTGTAGCGGGATGGGATGAGCAGTTCTTC	CASSVAGWDEQFF
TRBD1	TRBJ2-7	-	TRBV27	TGTACCAGCAGTTCCTCCCTGGGACAGGGTGTCTACGAGCAGTACTTC	CTSSSSLGQGVYEQYF
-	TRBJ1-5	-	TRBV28	TGTGCCAGCAGTTTTAACGATAGGGTCCCGAATCAGCCCCAGCATTTT	CASSFNDRVPNQPQHF